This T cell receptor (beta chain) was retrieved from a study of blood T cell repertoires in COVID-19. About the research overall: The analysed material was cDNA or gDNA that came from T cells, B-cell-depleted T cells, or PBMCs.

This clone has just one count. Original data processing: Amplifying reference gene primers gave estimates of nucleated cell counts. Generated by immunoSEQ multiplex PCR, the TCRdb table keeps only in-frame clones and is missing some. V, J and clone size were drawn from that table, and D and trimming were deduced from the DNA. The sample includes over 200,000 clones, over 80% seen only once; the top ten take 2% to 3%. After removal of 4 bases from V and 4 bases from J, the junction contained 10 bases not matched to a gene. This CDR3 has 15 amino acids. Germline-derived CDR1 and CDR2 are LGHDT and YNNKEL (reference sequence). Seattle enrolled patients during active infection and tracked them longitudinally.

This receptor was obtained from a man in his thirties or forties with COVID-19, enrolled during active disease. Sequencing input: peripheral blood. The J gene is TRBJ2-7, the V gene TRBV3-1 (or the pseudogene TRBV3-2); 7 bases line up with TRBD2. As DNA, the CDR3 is TGTGCCAGCAGCCCGCAGTGGGGACTACTATACGAGCAGTACTTC. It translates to CASSPQWGLLYEQYF.